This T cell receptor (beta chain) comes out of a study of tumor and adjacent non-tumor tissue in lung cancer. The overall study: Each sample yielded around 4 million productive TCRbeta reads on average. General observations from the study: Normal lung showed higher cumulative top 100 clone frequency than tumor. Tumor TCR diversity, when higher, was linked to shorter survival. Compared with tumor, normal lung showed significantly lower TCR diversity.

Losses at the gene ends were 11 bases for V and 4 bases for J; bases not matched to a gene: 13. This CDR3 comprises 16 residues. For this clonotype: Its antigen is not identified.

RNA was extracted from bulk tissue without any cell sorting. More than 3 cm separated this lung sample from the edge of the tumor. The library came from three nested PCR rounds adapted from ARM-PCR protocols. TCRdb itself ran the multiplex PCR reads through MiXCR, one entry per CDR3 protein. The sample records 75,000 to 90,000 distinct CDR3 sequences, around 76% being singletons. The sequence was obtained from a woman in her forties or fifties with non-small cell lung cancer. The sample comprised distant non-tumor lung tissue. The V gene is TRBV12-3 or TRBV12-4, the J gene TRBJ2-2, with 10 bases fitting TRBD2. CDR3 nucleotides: TGTGCCGGCACAAATCTAGCGGGAGTGGCCACCGGGGAGCTGTTTTTT. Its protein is CAGTNLAGVATGELFF.